The rows below give T cell receptor beta chains drawn from one sample of a study of T cells in Graves' hyperthyroidism and ophthalmopathy. TCRdb reprocessed the multiplex PCR reads via MiXCR and lists one record per CDR3 protein. The table has about 400,000 distinct CDR3 sequences, over 12% seen once. The sequenced sample consisted of blood. These receptors were obtained from a man aged 45-60 years with Graves' ophthalmopathy. CDR3s include the opening cysteine and the closing phenylalanine or tryptophan. The order of the fields is V gene, clone size, J gene, D gene, CDR3 protein, CDR3 DNA. The D gene is left open where the match is weak. Not every row has a clone size; where given, it reads once, few, many or a size class.

V: TRBV30
size: -
J: TRBJ2-1
D: -
CDR3: CAWSVFGVDEQFF
DNA: TGTGCCTGGAGTGTATTCGGGGTCGATGAGCAGTTCTTC

V: TRBV28
size: many
J: TRBJ2-1
D: TRBD2
CDR3: CASSSWTSGRAGNEQFF
DNA: TGTGCCAGCAGTTCCTGGACTAGCGGGAGGGCCGGAAATGAGCAGTTCTTC

V: TRBV19
size: -
J: TRBJ2-3
D: -
CDR3: CASSSRPSTDTQYF
DNA: TGTGCCAGTAGTTCCAGGCCTAGCACAGATACGCAGTATTTT

V: TRBV20-1
size: -
J: TRBJ2-2
D: TRBD1
CDR3: CSASRQGADGELFF
DNA: TGCAGTGCTAGTAGACAGGGGGCTGACGGGGAGCTGTTTTTT

V: TRBV7-3
size: many
J: TRBJ2-3
D: -
CDR3: CASSISLADTQYF
DNA: TGTGCCAGCAGCATATCCTTGGCAGATACGCAGTATTTT

V: TRBV2
size: few
J: TRBJ1-4
D: -
CDR3: CASRDSPGTRGGKLFF
DNA: TGTGCCAGCAGAGATTCTCCCGGGACACGAGGTGGAAAACTGTTTTTT

V: TRBV11-2
size: -
J: TRBJ1-2
D: -
CDR3: CASSLDPFDGGGYTF
DNA: TGTGCCAGCAGCTTAGATCCGTTCGACGGGGGGGGCTACACCTTC

V: TRBV6-2/TRBV6-3
size: -
J: TRBJ2-1
D: -
CDR3: CASSYGGMGNEQFF
DNA: TGTGCCAGCAGTTACGGCGGGATGGGCAATGAGCAGTTCTTC

V: TRBV3-1
size: -
J: TRBJ2-1
D: -
CDR3: CASSQYLGLVF
DNA: TGTGCCAGCAGCCAATACCTAGGACTCGTCTTC

V: TRBV29-1
size: many
J: TRBJ2-7
D: TRBD2
CDR3: CSIKGLAGYEQYF
DNA: TGCAGTATCAAGGGACTAGCGGGTTACGAGCAGTACTTC

V: TRBV7-2
size: many
J: TRBJ2-3
D: -
CDR3: CASSLQQLSTDTQYF
DNA: TGTGCCAGCAGCTTACAGCAACTAAGCACAGATACGCAGTATTTT

V: TRBV19
size: many
J: TRBJ1-1
D: -
CDR3: CASSNLQRVNTEAFF
DNA: TGTGCCAGTAGCAACTTACAGAGAGTGAACACTGAAGCTTTCTTT

V: TRBV27
size: many
J: TRBJ1-1
D: -
CDR3: CASSHQGTSTEAFF
DNA: TGTGCCAGCAGTCACCAGGGTACTAGCACTGAAGCTTTCTTT

V: TRBV12-3/TRBV12-4
size: -
J: TRBJ2-7
D: TRBD1
CDR3: CASSPGQAGDEQYF
DNA: TGTGCCAGCAGCCCCGGACAGGCCGGGGACGAGCAGTACTTC

V: TRBV20-1
size: many
J: TRBJ2-7
D: TRBD1
CDR3: CSASPDRGQGGTSYEQYF
DNA: TGCAGTGCTTCACCCGACAGGGGGCAAGGCGGGACCTCCTACGAGCAGTACTTC

V: TRBV4-1
size: -
J: TRBJ2-7
D: TRBD1
CDR3: CASSAPWTGTREQYF
DNA: TGCGCCAGCAGTGCACCTTGGACAGGGACACGAGAGCAGTACTTC

V: TRBV20-1
size: many
J: TRBJ1-5
D: -
CDR3: CSASVGRDQPQHF
DNA: TGCAGTGCTAGTGTGGGGCGAGATCAGCCCCAGCATTTT

V: TRBV7-9
size: few
J: TRBJ1-4
D: TRBD1
CDR3: CASSQQGSNEKLFF
DNA: TGTGCCAGCAGCCAACAGGGGTCTAATGAAAAACTGTTTTTT

V: TRBV5-5
size: -
J: TRBJ1-4
D: -
CDR3: CASSRDLEKLFF
DNA: TGTGCCAGCAGCCGAGACCTGGAAAAACTGTTTTTT

V: TRBV5-1
size: many
J: TRBJ2-5
D: -
CDR3: CASSPSGRGETQYF
DNA: TGCGCCAGCAGCCCTTCCGGACGGGGAGAGACCCAGTACTTC

V: TRBV19
size: -
J: TRBJ2-7
D: -
CDR3: CASSIMSAEAYEQYF
DNA: TGTGCCAGTAGTATAATGTCGGCTGAAGCCTACGAGCAGTACTTC

V: TRBV20-1
size: -
J: TRBJ2-5
D: -
CDR3: CSARERQAAQETQYF
DNA: TGCAGTGCTAGAGAGCGACAGGCTGCACAAGAGACCCAGTACTTC

V: TRBV29-1
size: few
J: TRBJ1-5
D: -
CDR3: CSVAQGRSNQPQHF
DNA: TGCAGCGTTGCACAGGGCCGTAGCAATCAGCCCCAGCATTTT

V: TRBV6-5
size: -
J: TRBJ1-1
D: -
CDR3: CASSYSSQGNTEAFF
DNA: TGTGCCAGCAGTTACTCGAGCCAGGGGAACACTGAAGCTTTCTTT

V: TRBV6-1
size: -
J: TRBJ2-4
D: -
CDR3: CASSSTDGPKNIQYF
DNA: TGTGCCAGCAGTTCCACCGACGGTCCCAAAAACATTCAGTACTTC

V: TRBV6-1
size: few
J: TRBJ2-6
D: -
CDR3: CASSPFLTGFFSGANVLTF
DNA: TGTGCCAGCAGCCCTTTCCTCACAGGGTTCTTCTCTGGGGCCAACGTCCTGACTTTC

V: TRBV24-1
size: -
J: TRBJ2-1
D: -
CDR3: CATSDPKEGVNEQFF
DNA: TGTGCCACCAGTGACCCCAAAGAAGGGGTTAATGAGCAGTTCTTC

V: TRBV10-3
size: -
J: TRBJ2-3
D: TRBD2
CDR3: CAISDLTSASSTYF
DNA: TGTGCCATCAGTGACTTGACTAGCGCCTCTAGCACGTATTTT

V: TRBV12-3/TRBV12-4
size: -
J: TRBJ1-5
D: -
CDR3: CASRDGRGGPQHF
DNA: TGTGCCAGCAGGGACGGCCGGGGGGGGCCCCAGCATTTT

V: TRBV12-3/TRBV12-4
size: many
J: TRBJ2-3
D: -
CDR3: CASSLMAGSTDTQYF
DNA: TGTGCCAGCAGTTTAATGGCGGGAAGCACAGATACGCAGTATTTT

V: TRBV5-1
size: few
J: TRBJ2-7
D: TRBD2
CDR3: CASSLEYGTSGEISYEQYF
DNA: TGCGCCAGCAGCTTGGAGTACGGGACTAGCGGGGAAATCTCCTACGAGCAGTACTTC

V: TRBV24-1
size: -
J: TRBJ1-5
D: -
CDR3: CATGGGGSNQPQHF
DNA: TGTGCCACCGGGGGGGGGGGTAGCAATCAGCCCCAGCATTTT

V: TRBV7-8
size: -
J: TRBJ2-7
D: TRBD1
CDR3: CASSTRTGNEQYF
DNA: TGTGCCAGCAGCACGCGGACAGGGAACGAGCAGTACTTC

V: TRBV30
size: many
J: TRBJ1-1
D: -
CDR3: CAWMLGGAPEAFF
DNA: TGTGCCTGGATGTTGGGGGGAGCCCCTGAAGCTTTCTTT

V: TRBV6-5
size: -
J: TRBJ1-2
D: -
CDR3: CASSYLRSQANYGYTF
DNA: TGTGCCAGCAGTTACCTCCGGTCCCAAGCTAACTATGGCTACACCTTC

V: TRBV3-1
size: -
J: TRBJ2-6
D: -
CDR3: CASSQDRVGANVLTF
DNA: TGTGCCAGCAGCCAAGATCGGGTTGGGGCCAACGTCCTGACTTTC

V: TRBV20-1
size: many
J: TRBJ1-1
D: -
CDR3: CSAKDNLNTEAFF
DNA: TGCAGTGCTAAGGACAACCTGAACACTGAAGCTTTCTTT

V: TRBV5-1
size: -
J: TRBJ2-5
D: -
CDR3: CASTPGGAYQETQYF
DNA: TGCGCCAGCACCCCCGGGGGCGCGTACCAAGAGACCCAGTACTTC

V: TRBV19
size: -
J: TRBJ2-1
D: TRBD2
CDR3: CASSISSGSPNEQFF
DNA: TGTGCCAGTAGTATCTCTAGCGGGAGCCCCAATGAGCAGTTCTTC

V: TRBV2
size: many
J: TRBJ1-5
D: -
CDR3: CASTGPGSNQPQHF
DNA: TGTGCCAGCACGGGACCAGGGAGCAATCAGCCCCAGCATTTT

V: TRBV15
size: many
J: TRBJ2-1
D: TRBD2
CDR3: CATSREALRESYNEQFF
DNA: TGTGCCACCAGCAGAGAGGCGTTGCGGGAGTCTTACAATGAGCAGTTCTTC

V: TRBV20-1
size: many
J: TRBJ1-2
D: TRBD1
CDR3: CSLIPPGGRGYGYTF
DNA: TGCAGTCTCATACCCCCAGGGGGCAGAGGCTATGGCTACACCTTC

V: TRBV25-1
size: -
J: TRBJ2-3
D: -
CDR3: CASSESLLHTDTQYF
DNA: TGTGCCAGCAGTGAATCCCTGCTCCACACAGATACGCAGTATTTT

V: TRBV9
size: many
J: TRBJ2-7
D: TRBD2
CDR3: CASSGGTSGSFEQYF
DNA: TGTGCCAGCAGCGGGGGGACTAGCGGGAGTTTTGAGCAGTACTTC

V: TRBV7-9
size: -
J: TRBJ2-3
D: -
CDR3: CASSLVGRSPTDTQYF
DNA: TGTGCCAGCAGCCTAGTTGGCAGGTCTCCGACAGATACGCAGTATTTT

V: TRBV3-1
size: -
J: TRBJ1-1
D: -
CDR3: CASSQGGVSLVRAFF
DNA: TGTGCCAGCAGCCAAGGGGGGGTAAGCCTTGTGAGAGCTTTCTTT

V: TRBV20-1
size: -
J: TRBJ1-4
D: TRBD1
CDR3: CSASEDRGANEKLFF
DNA: TGCAGTGCTAGCGAGGACAGGGGTGCTAATGAAAAACTGTTTTTT

V: TRBV30
size: few
J: TRBJ1-4
D: TRBD1
CDR3: CAWSLVRGEKLFF
DNA: TGTGCCTGGAGTTTGGTCAGGGGGGAAAAACTGTTTTTT

V: TRBV4-2
size: few
J: TRBJ2-2
D: TRBD2
CDR3: CASSQDTGAGNTGELFF
DNA: TGTGCCAGCAGCCAAGACACGGGAGCGGGAAACACCGGGGAGCTGTTTTTT

V: TRBV27
size: many
J: TRBJ2-7
D: -
CDR3: CASSWGKMYEQYF
DNA: TGTGCCAGCAGTTGGGGGAAAATGTACGAGCAGTACTTC

V: TRBV6-2/TRBV6-3
size: -
J: TRBJ1-5
D: -
CDR3: CASSYQYNQPQHF
DNA: TGTGCCAGCAGTTACCAGTACAATCAGCCCCAGCATTTT

V: TRBV19
size: -
J: TRBJ2-7
D: TRBD1
CDR3: CASSIGTGFGYEQYF
DNA: TGTGCCAGTAGTATCGGGACAGGGTTCGGATACGAGCAGTACTTC

V: TRBV4-2
size: many
J: TRBJ2-7
D: -
CDR3: CASSQDRERAYEQYF
DNA: TGTGCCAGCAGCCAAGATCGGGAACGGGCCTACGAGCAGTACTTC

V: TRBV2
size: -
J: TRBJ1-6
D: -
CDR3: CASSAIFADNSPLHF
DNA: TGTGCCAGCAGCGCGATATTCGCGGATAATTCACCCCTCCACTTT